What follows are 20 T cell receptor beta chains derived from one specimen sequenced in a study of vaccination and CD4 T cells after COVID-19 (dated by TCRdb to the early 2020s). The intended sense of this specimen's treatment or condition label: roughly 10-day PBMC culture with coronavirus spike peptide pools or control peptides (ViraFEST assay). What these receptors recognize is not known. The library came from PCR. Sequenced on an Illumina iSeq 100. DNA from cultured CD4+ T cells underwent TCR sequencing with the Oncomine TCR Beta short-read assay at the Johns Hopkins FTIC core. TCRdb cleaned the public reads at Q25 with fastp, built clones with MiXCR and kept in-frame beta chains. Entries are consolidated by CDR3 protein sequence, retaining the most common genes and DNA. The sample records roughly 9,000 distinct CDR3 sequences, 20% to 30% of which are singletons. About an eighth of the sample belongs to the ten largest clones.

The sample in question was CD4+ T cells from blood, cultured in vitro, obtained after SARS-CoV-2 vaccination. The receptor source for this set is a human donor who had recovered from COVID-19.

This chain links TRBV28 with TRBJ2-7, with D possibly TRBD2 on 6 matching bases. The CDR3 is made up of 14 amino acids. Trimming pared 7 bases from V and 4 bases from J, leaving 17 bases between. Per germline, CDR1 MDHEN and CDR2 SYDVKM. The CDR3 nucleotides are TGTGCCAGCATTCTAGCCGGGGGAGCTTACGAGCAGTACTTC. Translated, it gives CASILAGGAYEQYF.

In this sample, this clonotype turned up a few times. This chain uses TRBV6-2 or TRBV6-3 with TRBJ1-6; maybe TRBD1 (6 bases). Germline-derived CDR1 and CDR2 are MNHEY and SVGEGT. Trimming cost V 6 bases and J 10 bases, with 10 bases left between them. The CDR3 extends over 12 amino acids. The CDR3 DNA reads TGTGCCAGCAGCAGGGGAAACTCACCCCTCCACTTT. The encoded protein is CASSRGNSPLHF.

The chain combines TRBV28 with TRBJ1-4; D is perhaps TRBD1 (5 bases). Trimming cost V 5 bases and J 2 bases, with 12 bases left between them. The germline CDR1 and CDR2 sequences are MDHEN and SYDVKM. This CDR3 has 15 amino acids. The CDR3 reads CASSEGTVTNEKLFF. CDR3 DNA: TGTGCCAGCAGTGAAGGGACGGTGACTAATGAAAAACTGTTTTTT.

Of note for this clonotype: Sequence at one end of the junction differs from germline and may be a read error. The V gene is TRBV20-1, the J gene TRBJ2-7, with 11 bases that match TRBD2. The CDR3 length is 15 residues. Germline values: CDR1 DFQATT, CDR2 SNEGSKA (reference sequence). The CDR3 region is CSAERPGLAGGFRSF. The CDR3 DNA reads TGCAGTGCTGAGAGACCAGGACTAGCGGGCGGATTTAGGTCCTTC.

This clonotype was observed a handful of times. The chain links TRBV20-1 to TRBJ1-2; 9 bases are a match to TRBD1. The CDR3 has 16 residues. Germline values: CDR1 DFQATT, CDR2 SNEGSKA (reference sequence). V gave up 0 bases and J gave up 3 bases; unmatched junction bases: 8. The CDR3, as DNA: TGCAGTGCTAGAGATGGAGGACAGGGGTTTCACTATGGCTACACCTTC. This translates into CSARDGGQGFHYGYTF.

The V gene is TRBV11-2, the J gene TRBJ1-1; weak D call: TRBD1 (6 bases). The CDR3 loop spans 11 amino acids. The V end was cut by 3 bases, the J end by 11 bases, with 10 bases between. Looked up from germline, CDR1 is SGHAT and CDR2 is FQNNGV. The CDR3 DNA is TGTGCCAGCAGCTTCGGGGGCTGGGCTTTCTTT. Translating gives CASSFGGWAFF.

The chain combines TRBV28 with TRBJ2-1; tentatively, D is TRBD1 (6 bases). The CDR3 is 14 residues long. Trimming stripped 3 bases from V and 7 bases from J, with 13 bases between. The germline V gene has CDR1 MDHEN and CDR2 SYDVKM. The CDR3 region has the DNA TGTGCCAGCAGTTTGTGGACAGTAGGGAATGAGCAGTTCTTC. This translates into CASSLWTVGNEQFF.

This clonotype has just a few counts. The chain joins TRBV6-2 or TRBV6-3 to TRBJ2-1; 8 bases map to TRBD2. Looked up from germline, CDR1 is MNHEY and CDR2 is SVGEGT. CDR3 length: 14 amino acids. V trimming: 5 bases; J trimming: 9 bases; junction bases outside the gene matches: 9. CDR3 nucleotides: TGTGCCAGCAGTGAGGGAGCGGGAGCTGGTGAGCAGTTCTTC. Its translation is CASSEGAGAGEQFF.

The chain has TRBV6-5 and TRBJ1-2; D is unclear. CDR1 and CDR2 from the germline V gene are MNHEY and SVGAGI. The CDR3 runs to 14 residues. Trimming left V 4 bases short and J 3 bases short, with 12 bases between. CDR3 residues: CASSLRRGDYGYTF. The DNA of the CDR3 is TGTGCCAGCAGTTTAAGACGGGGTGACTATGGCTACACCTTC.

This clonotype is medium-sized (0.01 to 0.1%) by share. The J gene is TRBJ1-6, the V gene TRBV7-9; D is perhaps TRBD1 (5 bases). CDR1 and CDR2 from the germline V gene are SEHNR and FQNEAQ (reference sequence). The CDR3 spans 16 residues. The germline V and J ends were trimmed by 4 bases and 10 bases, with 20 bases remaining between them. CDR3 amino acids: CASSSLLGAGRSPLHF. The CDR3 nucleotides are TGTGCCAGCAGCTCACTTCTCGGGGCAGGGCGATCACCCCTCCACTTT. The variable domain in full, with the rest retrieved from reference TRBV7-9 and TRBJ1-6, is DTGVSQNPRHKITKRGQNVTFRCDPISEHNRLYWYRQTLGQGPEFLTYFQNEAQLEKSRLLSDRFSAERPKGSFSTLEIQRTEQGDSAMYLCASSSLLGAGRSPLHFGNGTRLTVT.

This chain connects TRBV20-1 to TRBJ2-1; D remains ambiguous. V was pared by 0 bases and J by 0 bases, with 15 bases between. Germline CDR1 is DFQATT and CDR2 is SNEGSKA (reference sequence). The CDR3 is 17 amino acids. CDR3 region: CSARDLVSPSSYNEQFF. CDR3 coding DNA: TGCAGTGCTAGAGATCTGGTCTCCCCAAGCTCCTACAATGAGCAGTTCTTC.

The V gene is TRBV24-1, the J gene TRBJ1-5, with 7 bases lining up with TRBD1. Germline lookup yields CDR1 KGHDR and CDR2 SFDVKD. The CDR3 covers 13 residues. With V trimmed by 7 bases and J by 5 bases, 4 bases remained unmatched. CDR3 coding DNA: TGTGCCACCAGCGGCAGGGGGGATCAGCCCCAGCATTTT. Amino acids: CATSGRGDQPQHF.

V and J are TRBV15 and TRBJ2-2; either TRBD1 or TRBD2 may supply D (5 bases each). Germline V gene sequence: CDR1 LNHNV, CDR2 YYDKDF (reference sequence). V was trimmed by 4 bases and J by 6 bases, leaving 12 bases between them. The CDR3 extends over 14 amino acids. CDR3 coding DNA: TGTGCCACCAGCAACCCACGAGGGGCCGGGGAGCTGTTTTTT. Encoded protein: CATSNPRGAGELFF.

J is TRBJ2-7 and V is TRBV7-2; perhaps D is TRBD1 or TRBD2 (10 bases each). This CDR3 has 19 residues. Germline V CDR1 and CDR2: SGHTA, FQGNSA. V was shortened by 3 bases and J by 7 bases, with 31 bases between the two germline ends. This CDR3 is CASSLTGGSSGRAFEEQYF. Here the CDR3 DNA reads TGTGCCAGCAGCTTGACAGGGGGCTCAAGCGGGAGGGCCTTCGAAGAGCAGTACTTC.

This chain connects TRBV2 to TRBJ1-6; the D gene is possibly TRBD1 (5 bases). The CDR3 is 15 residues long. The germline V and J ends were trimmed by 5 bases and 7 bases, with 15 bases remaining between them. Germline CDR1 is SNHLY and CDR2 is FYNNEI. The CDR3 protein is CASSSQGWDNSPLHF. The CDR3 DNA is TGTGCCAGCAGTTCCCAAGGGTGGGACAATTCACCCCTCCACTTT.

This clonotype occurred once. The chain links TRBV28 to TRBJ1-1; no reliable D call. Trimming removed 7 bases at V and 6 bases at J, with 27 bases between. CDR3 size: 17 residues. In germline, CDR1 is MDHEN, CDR2 SYDVKM. Written as DNA, the CDR3 is TGTGCCAGCATGAAGGACTTCCATCACCGGCGGTCCGCTGAAGCTTTCTTT. It specifies CASMKDFHHRRSAEAFF.

The sample holds a few counts of this clonotype. The J gene is TRBJ2-7, the V gene TRBV15; possibly TRBD1 for D (6 bases). The CDR3 runs to 15 residues. Trimming took 3 bases from V and 0 from J, leaving 12 bases between them. The V gene's germline CDR1 is LNHNV and CDR2 YYDKDF (reference sequence). The CDR3 DNA is TGTGCCACCAGCAGGCCCGGGACACGCTCCTACGAGCAGTACTTC. Protein product: CATSRPGTRSYEQYF.

The J gene is TRBJ1-2, the V gene TRBV6-5; a possible D gene is TRBD1 (5 bases). V was clipped by 1 base and J by 7 bases, with 22 bases between them. Germline values: CDR1 MNHEY, CDR2 SVGAGI. The CDR3 consists of 17 residues. DNA of the CDR3: TGTGCCAGCAGTTACTTTACCTCCGACAGCCCCCGGGGTGGCTACACCTTC. Translating it yields CASSYFTSDSPRGGYTF.

The sample holds a few counts of this clonotype. The chain couples TRBV10-3 to TRBJ1-1; D is unresolved. Trimming shortened V by 3 bases and J by 0 bases, and 11 bases separated the two germline ends. Germline V gene lookup returns CDR1 ENHRY and CDR2 SYGVKD. The CDR3 length is 15 residues. DNA of the CDR3: TGTGCCATCAGTGAAAGTCAGGATCTGAACACTGAAGCTTTCTTT. Translation: CAISESQDLNTEAFF.

V gene TRBV5-1 combines with J gene TRBJ2-4; 7 bases line up with TRBD2. CDR3 size: 16 residues. The ends lost 0 bases at V and 3 bases at J; junction bases unmatched: 6. Germline CDR1 reads SGHRS; CDR2 reads YFSETQ. CDR3 sequence: CASSLEAGRGKNIQYF. For the CDR3, the DNA is TGCGCCAGCAGCTTGGAAGCGGGAAGGGGCAAAAACATTCAGTACTTC.